The next 10 T cell receptor beta chains were all read from a single sample in a study of T cell changes during pregnancy in multiple sclerosis. Sequenced by immunoSEQ multiplex PCR; TCRdb stores in-frame clones only, minus some. Of around 78,000 clones in the sample, roughly nine tenths are singletons; the top ten hold roughly 0.7%. The starting material was peripheral blood, obtained in the third trimester of pregnancy. The receptors originated from a female donor in good health, enrolled as a control in a pregnancy study.

The chain combines TRBV14 with TRBJ1-3; possibly TRBD1 for D (5 bases). Germline V gene sequence: CDR1 SGHDN, CDR2 FVKESK. The CDR3 runs to 16 residues. V lost 1 base to trimming and J lost 3 bases, with 13 bases between them. CDR3 DNA: TGTGCCAGCAGCCAAGCGCGGGGGATAGGTGGAAACACCATATATTTT. This codes for CASSQARGIGGNTIYF.

The genes are TRBV9 and TRBJ1-1, with D possibly TRBD1 on 6 matching bases. There are 14 residues in the CDR3. Trimming took 2 bases from V and 5 from J, leaving 13 bases between them. Germline CDR1 SGDLS, CDR2 YYNGEE. DNA for the CDR3: TGTGCCAGCAGCGTGTCAGGGGTAGGGACTGAAGCTTTCTTT. Protein: CASSVSGVGTEAFF.

The chain carries TRBV7-2 and TRBJ1-1, with TRBD1 identical over 10 bases. The trim removed 4 bases at V and 4 bases at J, leaving 3 bases unmatched. CDR3 size: 14 residues. CDR1 and CDR2 (germline): SGHTA, FQGNSA. The CDR3 sequence: CASSSDRGITEAFF. As DNA, the CDR3 is TGTGCCAGCAGCTCGGACAGGGGGATCACTGAAGCTTTCTTT.

The J gene is TRBJ1-1, the V gene TRBV6-5, with TRBD1 identical over 8 bases. The CDR3 length is 14 residues. The junction had 7 bases not matched to a gene; V was cut back by 6 bases and J by 4 bases. CDR1 MNHEY and CDR2 SVGAGI come from the germline V gene. The CDR3 sequence is CASSSRGLSTEAFF. CDR3 nucleotide sequence: TGTGCCAGCAGCTCCAGGGGGCTATCCACTGAAGCTTTCTTT.

V and J are TRBV5-4 and TRBJ2-6; a possible D gene is TRBD1 (6 bases). Germline V gene sequence: CDR1 SGHNT, CDR2 YYREEE (reference sequence). Trimming shortened V by 4 bases and J by 7 bases, and 21 bases separated the two germline ends. The CDR3 spans 17 residues. As DNA, the CDR3 is TGTGCCAGCAGCCCTTCGACAGGAACTTTTGGAGCCAACGTCCTGACTTTC. Amino acid sequence: CASSPSTGTFGANVLTF.

This chain connects TRBV30 to TRBJ2-3; unclear D gene. V lost 0 bases and J 14 bases, leaving 15 bases between the germline ends. Germline V gene lookup returns CDR1 GTSNPN and CDR2 SVGIG (reference sequence). This CDR3 has 12 amino acids. CDR3 sequence (DNA): TGTGCCTGGAGTGTACAACACCTGCATCGGTATTTT. As protein: CAWSVQHLHRYF.

The chain employs TRBV5-1 and TRBJ2-7, with a tentative D call TRBD1 (5 bases). CDR1 is SGHRS, CDR2 YFSETQ, per germline. The CDR3 is 16 residues long. V gave up 4 bases and J gave up 0 bases, with 17 bases separating them. The CDR3 spells CASSAGWTQVSYEQYF. The CDR3 DNA sequence: TGCGCCAGCAGCGCTGGGTGGACACAGGTCTCCTACGAGCAGTACTTC.

This sequence joins TRBV5-4 and TRBJ2-5; D not resolved. This CDR3 is built from 11 residues. The V end lost 3 bases, the J end lost 5 bases, and 5 bases lay between the germline ends. Germline V gene lookup returns CDR1 SGHNT and CDR2 YYREEE (reference sequence). The CDR3 DNA reads TGTGCCAGCAGCTCCTTGGAGACCCAGTACTTC. This gives the protein CASSSLETQYF.

The chain combines TRBV5-6 with TRBJ1-2; D is perhaps TRBD1 (5 bases). V gave up 6 bases and J gave up 3 bases, with 15 bases separating them. The CDR3 runs 14 residues. Per germline, CDR1 SGHDT and CDR2 YYEEEE. CDR3 coding DNA: TGTGCCAGCACCCCAGCGGGGCCCTACTATGGCTACACCTTC. Residues: CASTPAGPYYGYTF.

V and J are TRBV15 and TRBJ2-3; D is unresolved. V was shortened by 0 bases and J by 0 bases, with 7 bases between the two germline ends. CDR3 length: 15 amino acids. Per germline, CDR1 LNHNV and CDR2 YYDKDF (reference sequence). The CDR3 DNA follows: TGTGCCACCAGCAGAGATCGGCGGAGCACAGATACGCAGTATTTT. Residues: CATSRDRRSTDTQYF. Complete variable domain (other parts from reference TRBV15 and TRBJ2-3): DAMVIQNPRYQVTQFGKPVTLSCSQTLNHNVMYWYQQKSSQAPKLLFHYYDKDFNNEADTPDNFQSRRPNTSFCFLDIRSPGLGDTAMYLCATSRDRRSTDTQYFGPGTRLTVL.